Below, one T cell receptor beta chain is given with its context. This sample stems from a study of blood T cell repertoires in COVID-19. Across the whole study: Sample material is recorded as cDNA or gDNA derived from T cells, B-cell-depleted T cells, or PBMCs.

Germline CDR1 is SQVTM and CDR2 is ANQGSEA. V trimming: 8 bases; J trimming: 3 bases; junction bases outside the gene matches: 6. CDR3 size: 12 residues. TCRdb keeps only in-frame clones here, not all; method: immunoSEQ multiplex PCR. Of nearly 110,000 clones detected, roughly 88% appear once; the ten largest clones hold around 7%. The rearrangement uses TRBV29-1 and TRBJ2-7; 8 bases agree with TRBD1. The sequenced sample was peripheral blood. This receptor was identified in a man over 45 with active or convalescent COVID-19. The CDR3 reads CSIIGQGYEQYF. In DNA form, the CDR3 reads TGCAGCATAATCGGACAGGGCTACGAGCAGTACTTC.